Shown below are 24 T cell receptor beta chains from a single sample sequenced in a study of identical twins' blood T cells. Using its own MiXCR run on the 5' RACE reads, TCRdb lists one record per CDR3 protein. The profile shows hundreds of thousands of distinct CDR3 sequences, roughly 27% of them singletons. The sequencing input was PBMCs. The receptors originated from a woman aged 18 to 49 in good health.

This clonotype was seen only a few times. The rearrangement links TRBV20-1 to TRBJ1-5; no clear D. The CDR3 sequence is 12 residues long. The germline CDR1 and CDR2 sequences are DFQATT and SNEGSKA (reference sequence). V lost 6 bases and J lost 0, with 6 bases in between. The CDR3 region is CSAGNSNQPQHF. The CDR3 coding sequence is TGCAGTGCGGGAAATAGCAATCAGCCCCAGCATTTT.

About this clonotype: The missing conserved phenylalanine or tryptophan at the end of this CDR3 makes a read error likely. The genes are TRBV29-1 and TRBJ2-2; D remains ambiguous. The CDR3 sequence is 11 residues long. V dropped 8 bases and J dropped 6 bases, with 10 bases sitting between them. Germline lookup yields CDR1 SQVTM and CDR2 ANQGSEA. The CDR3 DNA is TGCAGCACTGTAAAGGCCGGGGAGCTGTTTATT. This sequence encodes CSTVKAGELFI.

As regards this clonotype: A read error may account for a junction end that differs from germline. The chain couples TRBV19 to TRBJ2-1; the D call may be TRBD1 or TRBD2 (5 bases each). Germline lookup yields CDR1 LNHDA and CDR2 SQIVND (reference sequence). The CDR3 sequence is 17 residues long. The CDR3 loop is CASSLRRDHARYSEQFF. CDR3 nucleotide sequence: TGTGCCAGTTCCCTCAGACGGGACCATGCACGGTACAGTGAGCAGTTCTTC.

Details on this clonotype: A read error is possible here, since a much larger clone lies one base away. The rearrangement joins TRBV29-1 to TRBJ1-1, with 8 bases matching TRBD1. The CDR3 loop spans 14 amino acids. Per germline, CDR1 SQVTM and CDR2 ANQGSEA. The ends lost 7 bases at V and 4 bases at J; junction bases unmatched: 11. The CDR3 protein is CSADRQGLLTEAFF. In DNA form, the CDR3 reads TGCAGCGCGGACAGACAGGGGCTACTCACTGAAGCTTTCTTT.

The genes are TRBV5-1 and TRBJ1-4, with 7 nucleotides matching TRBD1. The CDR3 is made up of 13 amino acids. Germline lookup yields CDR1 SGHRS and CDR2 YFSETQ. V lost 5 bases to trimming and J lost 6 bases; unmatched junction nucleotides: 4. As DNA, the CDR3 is TGCGCCAGCAGGACAGGGACGGATGAAAAACTGTTTTTT. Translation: CASRTGTDEKLFF.

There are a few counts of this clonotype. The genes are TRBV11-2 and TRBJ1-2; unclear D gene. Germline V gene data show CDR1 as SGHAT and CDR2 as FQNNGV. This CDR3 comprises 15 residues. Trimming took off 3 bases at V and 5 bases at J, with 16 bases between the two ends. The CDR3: CASSFGLHSTYGYTF. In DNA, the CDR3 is TGTGCCAGCAGCTTCGGGTTACATAGCACTTATGGCTACACCTTC.

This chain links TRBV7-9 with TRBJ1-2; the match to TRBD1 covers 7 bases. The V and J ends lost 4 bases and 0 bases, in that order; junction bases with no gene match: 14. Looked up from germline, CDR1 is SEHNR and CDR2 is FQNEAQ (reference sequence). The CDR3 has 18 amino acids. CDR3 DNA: TGTGCCAGCAGCTCCACGAGCATTGACAGGGAGACTAACTATGGCTACACCTTC. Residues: CASSSTSIDRETNYGYTF.

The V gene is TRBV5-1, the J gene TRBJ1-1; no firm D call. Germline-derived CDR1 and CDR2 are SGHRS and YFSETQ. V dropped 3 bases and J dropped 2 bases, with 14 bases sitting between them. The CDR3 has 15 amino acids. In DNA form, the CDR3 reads TGCGCCAGCAGCTCGTTTTTGGGGTCAAACACTGAAGCTTTCTTT. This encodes CASSSFLGSNTEAFF.

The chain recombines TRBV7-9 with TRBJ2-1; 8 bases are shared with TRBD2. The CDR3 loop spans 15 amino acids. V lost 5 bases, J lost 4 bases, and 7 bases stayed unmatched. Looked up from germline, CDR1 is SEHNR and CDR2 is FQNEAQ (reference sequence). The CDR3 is CASSPIRGGYNEQFF. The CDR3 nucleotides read TGTGCCAGCAGCCCTATACGGGGGGGTTACAATGAGCAGTTCTTC.

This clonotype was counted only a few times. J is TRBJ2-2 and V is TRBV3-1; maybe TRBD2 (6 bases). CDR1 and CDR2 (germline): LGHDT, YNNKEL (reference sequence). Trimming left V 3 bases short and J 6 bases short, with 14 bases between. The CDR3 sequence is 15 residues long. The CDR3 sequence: CASSHRLGVSGELFF. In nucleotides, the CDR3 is TGTGCCAGCAGCCACCGACTAGGGGTCTCCGGGGAGCTGTTTTTT.

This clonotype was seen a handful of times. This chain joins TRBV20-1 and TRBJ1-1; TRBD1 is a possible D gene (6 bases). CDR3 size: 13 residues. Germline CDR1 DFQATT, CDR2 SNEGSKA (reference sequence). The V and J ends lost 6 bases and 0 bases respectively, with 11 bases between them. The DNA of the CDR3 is TGCAGTGCGATGGACAGCCTGAACACTGAAGCTTTCTTT. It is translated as CSAMDSLNTEAFF.

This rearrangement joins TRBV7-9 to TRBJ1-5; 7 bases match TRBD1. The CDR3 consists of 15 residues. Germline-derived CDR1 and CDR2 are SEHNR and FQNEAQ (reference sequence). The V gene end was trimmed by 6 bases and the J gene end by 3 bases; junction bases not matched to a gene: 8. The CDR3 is CASSTTGMVNQPQHF. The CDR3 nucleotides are TGTGCCAGCAGTACGACAGGGATGGTCAATCAGCCCCAGCATTTT.

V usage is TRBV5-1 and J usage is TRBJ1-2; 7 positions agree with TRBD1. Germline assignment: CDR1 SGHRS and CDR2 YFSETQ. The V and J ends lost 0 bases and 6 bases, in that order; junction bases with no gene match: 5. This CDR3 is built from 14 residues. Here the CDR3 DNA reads TGCGCCAGCAGCTTGGGTGGGACAGACAATGGCTACACCTTC. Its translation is CASSLGGTDNGYTF.

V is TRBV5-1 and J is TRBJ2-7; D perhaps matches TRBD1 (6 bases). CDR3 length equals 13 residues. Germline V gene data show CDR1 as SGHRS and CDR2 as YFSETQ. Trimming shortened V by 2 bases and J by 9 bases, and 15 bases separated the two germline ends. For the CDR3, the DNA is TGCGCCAGCAGCTTCGTCAGGGGAAGGTTGCAGTACTTC. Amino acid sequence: CASSFVRGRLQYF.

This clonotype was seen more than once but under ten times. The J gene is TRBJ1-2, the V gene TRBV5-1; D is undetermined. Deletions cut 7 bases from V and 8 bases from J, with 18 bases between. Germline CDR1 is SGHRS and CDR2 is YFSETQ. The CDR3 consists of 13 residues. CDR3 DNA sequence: TGCGCCAGCGGGTCAGTGGATAGTCGGGGCTACACCTTC. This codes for CASGSVDSRGYTF. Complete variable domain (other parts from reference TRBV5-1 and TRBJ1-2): KAGVTQTPRYLIKTRGQQVTLSCSPISGHRSVSWYQQTPGQGLQFLFEYFSETQRNKGNFPGRFSGRQFSNSRSEMNVSTLELGDSALYLCASGSVDSRGYTFGSGTRLTVV.

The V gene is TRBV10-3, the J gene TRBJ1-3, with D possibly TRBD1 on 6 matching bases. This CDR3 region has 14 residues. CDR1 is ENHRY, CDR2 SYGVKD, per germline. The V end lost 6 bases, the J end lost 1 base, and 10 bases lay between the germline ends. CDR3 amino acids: CAISLGASGNTIYF. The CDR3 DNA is TGTGCCATCAGCCTGGGGGCGTCTGGAAACACCATATATTTT.

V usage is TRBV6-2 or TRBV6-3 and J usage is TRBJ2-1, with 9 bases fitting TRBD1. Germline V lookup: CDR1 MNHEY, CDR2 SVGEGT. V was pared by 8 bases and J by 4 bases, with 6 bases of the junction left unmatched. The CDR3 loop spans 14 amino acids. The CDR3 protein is CASRNRGQYNEQFF. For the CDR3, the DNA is TGTGCCAGCCGAAACAGGGGGCAGTACAATGAGCAGTTCTTC.

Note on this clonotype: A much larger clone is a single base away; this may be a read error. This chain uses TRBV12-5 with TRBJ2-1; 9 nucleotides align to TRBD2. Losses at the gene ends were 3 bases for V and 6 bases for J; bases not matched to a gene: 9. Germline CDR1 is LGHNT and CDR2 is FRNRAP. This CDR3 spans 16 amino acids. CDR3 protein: CASGFLKREECNEQFF. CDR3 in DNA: TGTGCTAGTGGTTTCCTCAAGCGGGAGGAGTGCAATGAGCAGTTCTTC. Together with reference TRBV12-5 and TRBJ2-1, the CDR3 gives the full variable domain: DARVTQTPRHKVTEMGQEVTMRCQPILGHNTVFWYRQTMMQGLELLAYFRNRAPLDDSGMPKDRFSAEMPDATLATLKIQPSEPRDSAVYFCASGFLKREECNEQFFGPGTRLTVL.

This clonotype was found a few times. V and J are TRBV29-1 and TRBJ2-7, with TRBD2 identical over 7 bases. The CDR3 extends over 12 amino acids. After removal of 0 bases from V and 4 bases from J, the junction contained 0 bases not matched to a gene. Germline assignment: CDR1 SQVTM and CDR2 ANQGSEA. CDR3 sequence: CSVEDGGYEQYF. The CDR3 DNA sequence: TGCAGCGTTGAAGACGGGGGGTACGAGCAGTACTTC.

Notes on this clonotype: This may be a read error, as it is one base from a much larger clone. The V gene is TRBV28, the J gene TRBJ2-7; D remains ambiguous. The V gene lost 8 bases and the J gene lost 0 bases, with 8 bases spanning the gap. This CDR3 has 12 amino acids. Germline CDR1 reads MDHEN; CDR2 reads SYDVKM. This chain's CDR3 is CASDSSSYEQYF. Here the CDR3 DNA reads TGTGCCAGCGATTCGAGCTCCTACGAGCAGTACTTC.

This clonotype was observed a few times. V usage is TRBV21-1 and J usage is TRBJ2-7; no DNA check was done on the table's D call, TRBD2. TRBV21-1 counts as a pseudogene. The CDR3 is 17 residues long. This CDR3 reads CASSKEPPGTTSYEQYF. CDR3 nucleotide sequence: TGTGCCAGCAGCAAAGAGCCGCCCGGGACTACCTCCTACGAGCAGTACTTC.

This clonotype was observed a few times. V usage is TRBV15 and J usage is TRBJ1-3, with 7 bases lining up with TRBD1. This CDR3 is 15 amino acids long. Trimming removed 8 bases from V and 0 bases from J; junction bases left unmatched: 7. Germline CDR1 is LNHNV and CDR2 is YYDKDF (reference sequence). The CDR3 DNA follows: TGTGCCACCGGCTTAGGGGGCCCCTCTGGAAACACCATATATTTT. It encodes CATGLGGPSGNTIYF.

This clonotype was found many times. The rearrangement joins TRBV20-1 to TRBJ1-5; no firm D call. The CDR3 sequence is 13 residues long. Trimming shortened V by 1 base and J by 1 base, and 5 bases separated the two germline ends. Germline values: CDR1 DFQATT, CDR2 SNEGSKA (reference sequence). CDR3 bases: TGCAGTGCTAGAGGCCTGAGCAATCAGCCCCAGCATTTT. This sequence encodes CSARGLSNQPQHF.

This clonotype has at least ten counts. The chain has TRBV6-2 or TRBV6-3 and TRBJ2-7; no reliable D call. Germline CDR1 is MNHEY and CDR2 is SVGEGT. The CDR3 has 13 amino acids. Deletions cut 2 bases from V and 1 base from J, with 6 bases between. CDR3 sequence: CASSYGASYEQYF. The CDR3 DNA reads TGTGCCAGCAGTTACGGAGCTTCCTACGAGCAGTACTTC.